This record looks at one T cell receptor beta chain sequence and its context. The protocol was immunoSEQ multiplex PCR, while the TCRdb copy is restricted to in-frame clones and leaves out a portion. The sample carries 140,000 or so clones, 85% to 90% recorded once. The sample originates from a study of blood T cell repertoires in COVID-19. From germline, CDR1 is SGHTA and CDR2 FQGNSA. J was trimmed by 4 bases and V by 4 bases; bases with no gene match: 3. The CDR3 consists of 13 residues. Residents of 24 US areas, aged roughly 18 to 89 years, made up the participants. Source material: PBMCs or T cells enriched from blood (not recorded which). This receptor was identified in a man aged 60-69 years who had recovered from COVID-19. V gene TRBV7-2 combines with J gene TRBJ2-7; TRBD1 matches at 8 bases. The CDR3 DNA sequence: TGTGCCAGCAGCTCTAACAGGGGGTACGAGCAGTACTTC. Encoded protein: CASSSNRGYEQYF.